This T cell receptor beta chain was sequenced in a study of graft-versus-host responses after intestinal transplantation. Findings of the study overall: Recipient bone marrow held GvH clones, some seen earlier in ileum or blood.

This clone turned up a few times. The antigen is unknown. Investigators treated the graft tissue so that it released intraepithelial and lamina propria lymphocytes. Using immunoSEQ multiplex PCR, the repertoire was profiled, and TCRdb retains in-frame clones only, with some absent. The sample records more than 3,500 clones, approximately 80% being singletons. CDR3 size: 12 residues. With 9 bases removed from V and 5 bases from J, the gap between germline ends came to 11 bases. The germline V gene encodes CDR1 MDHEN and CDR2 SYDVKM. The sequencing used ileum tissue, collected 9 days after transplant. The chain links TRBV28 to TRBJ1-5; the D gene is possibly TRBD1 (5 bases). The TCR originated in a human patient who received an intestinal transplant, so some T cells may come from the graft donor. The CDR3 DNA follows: TGTGCCAGTCGACAGTCTTATCAGCCCCAGCATTTT. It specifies CASRQSYQPQHF.